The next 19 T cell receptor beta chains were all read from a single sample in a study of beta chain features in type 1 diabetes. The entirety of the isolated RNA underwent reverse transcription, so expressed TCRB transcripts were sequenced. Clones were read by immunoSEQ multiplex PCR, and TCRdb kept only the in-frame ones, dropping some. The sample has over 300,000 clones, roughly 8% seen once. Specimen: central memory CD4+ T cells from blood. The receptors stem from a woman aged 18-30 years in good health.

The CDR3, as DNA: TGCGCCAGCAGCTCACAGGGGAACACCGGGGAGCTGTTTTTT. Translation: CASSSQGNTGELFF. The chain recombines TRBV5-1 with TRBJ2-2; possible D gene TRBD1, 6 bases. V dropped 3 bases and J dropped 1 base, with 7 bases sitting between them. CDR1 and CDR2 (germline): SGHRS, YFSETQ. The CDR3 is made up of 14 amino acids.

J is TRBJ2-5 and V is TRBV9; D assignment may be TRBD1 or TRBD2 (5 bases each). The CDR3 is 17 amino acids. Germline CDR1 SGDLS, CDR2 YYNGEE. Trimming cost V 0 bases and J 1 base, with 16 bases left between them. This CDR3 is CASSVGGSAGTQETQYF. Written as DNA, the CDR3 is TGTGCCAGCAGCGTAGGAGGGTCCGCCGGGACCCAAGAGACCCAGTACTTC.

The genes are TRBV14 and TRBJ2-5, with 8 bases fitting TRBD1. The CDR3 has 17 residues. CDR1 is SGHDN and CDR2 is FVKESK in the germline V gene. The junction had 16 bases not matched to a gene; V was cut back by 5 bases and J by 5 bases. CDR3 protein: CASSRRTGPAGWETQYF. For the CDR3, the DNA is TGTGCCAGCAGCAGACGGACAGGGCCAGCCGGGTGGGAGACCCAGTACTTC.

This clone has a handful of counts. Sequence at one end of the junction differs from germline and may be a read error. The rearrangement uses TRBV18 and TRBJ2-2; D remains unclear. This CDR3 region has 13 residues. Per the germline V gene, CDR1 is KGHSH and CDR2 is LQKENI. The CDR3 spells CASSPPNSGELFF. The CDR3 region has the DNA TGTGCCAGCTCACCACCGAACAGCGGGGAGCTGTTTTTT.

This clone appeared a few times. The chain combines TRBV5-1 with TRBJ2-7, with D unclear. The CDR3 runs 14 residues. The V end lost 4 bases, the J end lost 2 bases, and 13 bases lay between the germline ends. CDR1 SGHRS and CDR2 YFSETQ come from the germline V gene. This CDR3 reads CASSTDSRAYEQYF. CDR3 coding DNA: TGCGCCAGCAGCACCGATAGCCGTGCCTACGAGCAGTACTTC.

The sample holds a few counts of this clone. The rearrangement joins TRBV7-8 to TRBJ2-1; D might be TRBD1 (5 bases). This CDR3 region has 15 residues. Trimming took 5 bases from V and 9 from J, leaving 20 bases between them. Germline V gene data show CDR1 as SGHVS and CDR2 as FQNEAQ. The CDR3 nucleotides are TGTGCCAGCAGCCCCCTGTCTGGACAAAGGAGTGAGCAGTTCTTC. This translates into CASSPLSGQRSEQFF.

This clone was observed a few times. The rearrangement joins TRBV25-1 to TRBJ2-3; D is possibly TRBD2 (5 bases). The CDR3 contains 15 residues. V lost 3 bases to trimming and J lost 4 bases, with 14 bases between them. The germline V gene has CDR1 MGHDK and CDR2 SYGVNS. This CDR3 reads CASSDLRGSADTQYF. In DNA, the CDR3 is TGTGCCAGCAGTGACCTCCGGGGTAGCGCAGATACGCAGTATTTT.

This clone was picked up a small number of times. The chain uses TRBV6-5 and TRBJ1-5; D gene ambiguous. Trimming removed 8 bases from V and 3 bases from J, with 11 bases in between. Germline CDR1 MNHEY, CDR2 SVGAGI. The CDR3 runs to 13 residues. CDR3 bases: TGTGCCAGCGTCTGGGAGAACAATCAGCCCCAGCATTTT. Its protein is CASVWENNQPQHF.

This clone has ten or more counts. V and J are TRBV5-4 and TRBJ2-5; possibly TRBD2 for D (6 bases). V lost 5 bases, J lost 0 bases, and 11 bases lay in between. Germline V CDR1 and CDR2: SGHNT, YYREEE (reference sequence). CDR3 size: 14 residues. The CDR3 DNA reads TGTGCCAGCAGGAGACTAGACCACCAAGAGACCCAGTACTTC. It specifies CASRRLDHQETQYF.

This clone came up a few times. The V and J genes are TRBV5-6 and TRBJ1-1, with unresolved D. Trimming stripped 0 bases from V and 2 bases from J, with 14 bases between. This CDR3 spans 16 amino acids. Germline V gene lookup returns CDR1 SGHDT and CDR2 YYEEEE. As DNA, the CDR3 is TGTGCCAGCAGCTTGGTTTGGCTCCAAAGCAACACTGAAGCTTTCTTT. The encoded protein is CASSLVWLQSNTEAFF.

The CDR3 sequence is CASSSAGNSYEQYF. CDR3 DNA sequence: TGTGCCAGCAGCTCAGCGGGGAACTCCTACGAGCAGTACTTC. The V gene is TRBV7-2, the J gene TRBJ2-7; 7 bases match TRBD2. The length of the CDR3 is 14 residues. Germline V gene data show CDR1 as SGHTA and CDR2 as FQGNSA. The V segment lost 4 bases and the J segment 0 bases; nucleotides outside the gene matches: 3. Using reference TRBV7-2 and TRBJ2-7 for the parts outside the CDR3, the full variable domain is GAGVSQSPSNKVTEKGKDVELRCDPISGHTALYWYRQSLGQGLEFLIYFQGNSAPDKSGLPSDRFSAERTGGSVSTLTIQRTQQEDSAVYLCASSSAGNSYEQYFGPGTRLTVT.

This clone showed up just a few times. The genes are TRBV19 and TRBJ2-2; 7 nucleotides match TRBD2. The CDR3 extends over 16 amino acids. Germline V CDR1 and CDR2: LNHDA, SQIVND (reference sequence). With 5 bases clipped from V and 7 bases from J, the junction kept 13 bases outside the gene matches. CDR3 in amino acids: CASSYSGTALGGELFF. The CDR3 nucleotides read TGTGCCAGTAGTTACAGCGGGACGGCCCTAGGCGGGGAGCTGTTTTTT.

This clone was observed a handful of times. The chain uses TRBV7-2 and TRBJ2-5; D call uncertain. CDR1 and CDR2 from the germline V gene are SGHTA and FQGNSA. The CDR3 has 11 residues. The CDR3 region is CGVGAQETQYF. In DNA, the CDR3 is TGTGGGGTGGGTGCACAAGAGACCCAGTACTTC.

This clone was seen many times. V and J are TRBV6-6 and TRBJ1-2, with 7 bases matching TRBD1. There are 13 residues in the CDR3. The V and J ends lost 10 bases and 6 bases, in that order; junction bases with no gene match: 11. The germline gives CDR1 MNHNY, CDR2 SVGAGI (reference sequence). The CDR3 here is CATYDRDRDGYTF. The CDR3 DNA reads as TGTGCCACCTACGACCGGGACAGAGATGGCTACACCTTC.

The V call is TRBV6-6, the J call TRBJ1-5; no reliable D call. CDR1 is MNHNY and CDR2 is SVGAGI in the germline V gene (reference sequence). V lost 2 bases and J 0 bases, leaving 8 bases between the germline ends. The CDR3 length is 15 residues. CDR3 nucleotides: TGTGCCAGCAGTTACGGACGTAATAGCAATCAGCCCCAGCATTTT. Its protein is CASSYGRNSNQPQHF.

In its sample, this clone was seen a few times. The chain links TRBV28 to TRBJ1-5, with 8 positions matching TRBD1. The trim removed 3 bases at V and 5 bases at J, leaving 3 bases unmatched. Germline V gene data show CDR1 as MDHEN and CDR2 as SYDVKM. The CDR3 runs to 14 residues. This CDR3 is CASSFGQGHQPQHF. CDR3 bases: TGTGCCAGCAGTTTTGGACAGGGCCATCAGCCCCAGCATTTT.

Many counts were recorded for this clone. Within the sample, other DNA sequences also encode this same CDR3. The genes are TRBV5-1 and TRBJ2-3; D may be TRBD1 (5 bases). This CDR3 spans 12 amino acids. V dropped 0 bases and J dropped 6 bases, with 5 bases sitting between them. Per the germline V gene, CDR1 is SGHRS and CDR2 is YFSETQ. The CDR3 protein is CASSLDRDTQYF. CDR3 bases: TGCGCCAGCAGCTTGGACAGGGATACGCAGTATTTT.

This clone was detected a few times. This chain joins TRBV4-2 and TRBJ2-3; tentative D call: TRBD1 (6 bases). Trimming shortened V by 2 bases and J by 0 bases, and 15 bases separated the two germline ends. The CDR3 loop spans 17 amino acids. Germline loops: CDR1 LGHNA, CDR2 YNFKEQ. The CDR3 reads CASSQPLQGASTDTQYF. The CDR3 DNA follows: TGTGCCAGCAGCCAACCCCTACAGGGCGCTAGCACAGATACGCAGTATTTT.

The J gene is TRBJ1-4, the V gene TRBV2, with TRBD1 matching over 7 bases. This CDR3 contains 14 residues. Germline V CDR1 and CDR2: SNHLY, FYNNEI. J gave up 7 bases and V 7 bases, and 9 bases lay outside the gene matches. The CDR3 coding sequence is TGTGCCAGCAAACCGGGCCAGGGGGGTGAAAAACTGTTTTTT. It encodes CASKPGQGGEKLFF.